Following are 32 T cell receptor beta chains from one sample sequenced in a study of T cells after yellow fever vaccination. TCRdb re-called the 5' RACE reads with MiXCR, one entry per CDR3 protein. The repertoire holds approximately 150,000 distinct CDR3 sequences, less than 9.5% seen once, with roughly 0.76% in the top ten. The source material was CD4+ T cells sorted from PBMCs, sampled 5 days after the yellow fever booster vaccination. The receptors come from a man aged 30-40 years who received the YFV17D yellow fever vaccine.

The table lists this clonotype with many counts. The genes are TRBV28 and TRBJ2-5; D call uncertain. The CDR3 loop spans 14 amino acids. The germline V gene has CDR1 MDHEN and CDR2 SYDVKM. With 1 base removed from V and 2 bases from J, the gap between germline ends came to 8 bases. The CDR3 loop is CASSLYPPQETQYF. The CDR3 nucleotides are TGTGCCAGCAGTTTATACCCACCTCAAGAGACCCAGTACTTC.

This clonotype was recorded many times. The chain couples TRBV24-1 to TRBJ1-1; the D gene is possibly TRBD1 (5 bases). From germline, CDR1 is KGHDR and CDR2 SFDVKD. Trimming stripped 8 bases from V and 1 base from J, with 22 bases between. This CDR3 spans 17 amino acids. In DNA, the CDR3 is TGTGCCACCATCCAATCCCGGGACGTACGGGGGAACACTGAAGCTTTCTTT. It translates to CATIQSRDVRGNTEAFF.

Ten or more counts support this clonotype. The V call is TRBV19, the J call TRBJ2-5; TRBD2 matches at 7 bases. J was trimmed by 5 bases and V by 5 bases; bases with no gene match: 11. This CDR3 spans 15 amino acids. Germline CDR1 LNHDA, CDR2 SQIVND (reference sequence). The CDR3 coding sequence is TGTGCCAGTAGTTCTAGCGGAGGGAGAGAGGAGACCCAGTACTTC. Amino acid sequence: CASSSSGGREETQYF.

This clonotype was picked up many times. J is TRBJ2-6 and V is TRBV9, with D uncertain. This CDR3 has 19 residues. Germline V gene data show CDR1 as SGDLS and CDR2 as YYNGEE. V shed 1 base and J shed 2 bases, with 19 bases lying between them. CDR3 sequence: CASSVRPNLSLPGANVLTF. As DNA, the CDR3 is TGTGCCAGCAGCGTAAGGCCTAACCTATCTCTTCCTGGGGCCAACGTCCTGACTTTC.

V gene TRBV21-1 combines with J gene TRBJ2-3; the table gives TRBD1 as D, unverified against the DNA. TRBV21-1 is an annotated pseudogene. This CDR3 has 16 amino acids. CDR3 in amino acids: CASSCSVGGLTDTQYF. CDR3 nucleotide sequence: TGTGCCAGCAGCTGCTCCGTAGGGGGTCTCACAGATACGCAGTATTTT.

In its sample, this clonotype was seen many times. The chain combines TRBV3-1 with TRBJ2-7; 12 nucleotides align to TRBD1. V shed 4 bases and J 5 bases; nucleotides not matched to a gene: 12. Germline-derived CDR1 and CDR2 are LGHDT and YNNKEL (reference sequence). CDR3 length: 17 residues. CDR3 protein: CASSLLPWGQGANEQYF. DNA of the CDR3: TGTGCCAGCAGCCTCCTACCGTGGGGACAGGGGGCGAACGAGCAGTACTTC.

This clonotype turned up a few times. The J gene is TRBJ2-7, the V gene TRBV6-1; D not resolved. This CDR3 has 13 residues. Germline V gene sequence: CDR1 MNHNS, CDR2 SASEGT. With 10 bases removed from V and 4 bases from J, the gap between germline ends came to 17 bases. In nucleotides, the CDR3 is TGTGCCACCAAAAACGAAGTGACTTACGAGCAGTACTTC. Translated: CATKNEVTYEQYF.

This clonotype has ten or more counts. The chain is built from TRBV20-1 and TRBJ1-4; D possibly corresponds to TRBD1 (6 bases). The germline gives CDR1 DFQATT, CDR2 SNEGSKA (reference sequence). CDR3 size: 15 residues. Trimming removed 0 bases at V and 4 bases at J, with 12 bases between. CDR3 sequence: CSARDWGAGNEKLFF. CDR3 bases: TGCAGTGCTAGAGATTGGGGGGCGGGTAATGAAAAACTGTTTTTT.

The chain couples TRBV30 to TRBJ2-7, with 15 bases aligning to TRBD2. This CDR3 has 17 amino acids. V gave up 0 bases and J gave up 4 bases; unmatched junction bases: 7. CDR1 and CDR2 (germline): GTSNPN, SVGIG (reference sequence). CDR3 in amino acids: CAWSVRTSGRAEYEQYF. CDR3 nucleotide sequence: TGTGCCTGGAGTGTAAGGACTAGCGGGAGGGCCGAGTACGAGCAGTACTTC.

This clonotype was observed a few times. This chain links TRBV13 with TRBJ1-1; TRBD1 matches 7 bases. Germline V lookup: CDR1 PRHDT, CDR2 FYEKMQ (reference sequence). J gave up 0 bases and V 0 bases, and 1 base lay outside the gene matches. There are 15 residues in the CDR3. The CDR3 sequence: CASSLGGTVNTEAFF. The DNA for the CDR3 is TGTGCCAGCAGCTTAGGCGGGACAGTGAACACTGAAGCTTTCTTT.

In this sample, this clonotype turned up many times. V is TRBV20-1 and J is TRBJ2-7, with 7 bases that match TRBD1. Trimming cost V 0 bases and J 0 bases; bases outside gene matches: 5. In germline, CDR1 is DFQATT, CDR2 SNEGSKA (reference sequence). The CDR3 has 15 residues. This chain's CDR3 is CSARDLRGSSYEQYF. The CDR3 nucleotides are TGCAGTGCTAGAGACCTCAGGGGGAGCTCCTACGAGCAGTACTTC.

Ten or more counts support this clonotype. The V and J genes are TRBV15 and TRBJ2-3; D is undetermined. The CDR3 is 15 amino acids. V lost 1 base and J lost 2, with 10 bases in between. The V gene's germline CDR1 is LNHNV and CDR2 YYDKDF (reference sequence). The CDR3 spells CATSRGYSPTDTQYF. The CDR3 region has the DNA TGTGCCACCAGCAGAGGCTACAGCCCCACAGATACGCAGTATTTT.

There are many counts of this clonotype. The CDR3 loop reads CASSLSTSGVYNEQFF. As DNA, the CDR3 is TGTGCCAGCAGCCTCTCGACTAGCGGGGTGTACAATGAGCAGTTCTTC. The chain couples TRBV7-2 to TRBJ2-1; 11 bases map to TRBD2. The CDR3 length is 16 residues. Germline V lookup: CDR1 SGHTA, CDR2 FQGNSA. Unmatched junction bases numbered 7, after V lost 5 bases and J lost 4 bases.

This clonotype was detected many times. The CDR3 DNA follows: TGTGCCAGCAGCCTCCCGGACTCAGATACGCAGTATTTT. Amino acids: CASSLPDSDTQYF. The rearrangement uses TRBV12-3 or TRBV12-4 and TRBJ2-3; D may be TRBD2 (5 bases). CDR3 length: 13 amino acids. Trimming removed 6 bases at V and 4 bases at J, with 11 bases between.

This clonotype was seen ten or more times. The chain recombines TRBV12-3 or TRBV12-4 with TRBJ2-4; D is perhaps TRBD1 (6 bases). The length of the CDR3 is 12 residues. Trimming removed 6 bases from V and 8 bases from J, with 11 bases in between. In DNA, the CDR3 is TGTGCCAGCAGCAGGGGTTCCGACATTCAGTACTTC. Residues: CASSRGSDIQYF.

This clonotype was detected many times. The chain uses TRBV15 and TRBJ1-2, with a weak D call TRBD1 (5 bases). V shed 1 base and J shed 9 bases, with 21 bases lying between them. From germline, CDR1 is LNHNV and CDR2 YYDKDF (reference sequence). The CDR3 totals 16 residues. The DNA of the CDR3 is TGTGCCACCAGCAGAGGACAGAACCAAATCGGCGATCGCTACACCTTC. Encoded protein: CATSRGQNQIGDRYTF.

This clonotype showed up many times. This chain connects TRBV11-2 to TRBJ2-7; no clear D. The ends were cut back, 5 bases at V and 2 bases at J, with 10 bases in the middle. The CDR3 has 13 amino acids. The germline V gene encodes CDR1 SGHAT and CDR2 FQNNGV. CDR3 nucleotides: TGTGCCAGCAGCAACAGCCCCACCTACGAGCAGTACTTC. Encoded protein: CASSNSPTYEQYF.

The table lists this clonotype with many counts. V and J are TRBV25-1 and TRBJ2-6; D remains ambiguous. The CDR3 sequence is 15 residues long. Trimming took off 5 bases at V and 3 bases at J, with 11 bases between the two ends. CDR1 and CDR2 from the germline V gene are MGHDK and SYGVNS. CDR3 sequence: CASSPRYGGANVLTF. CDR3 bases: TGTGCCAGCAGTCCTCGTTACGGTGGGGCCAACGTCCTGACTTTC.

Turning to this clonotype: This may be a read error, as it is one base from a much larger clone. The chain joins TRBV5-8 to TRBJ2-7; 9 nucleotides line up with TRBD2. Germline CDR1 reads SGHTS; CDR2 reads YDEGEE. The CDR3 extends over 14 amino acids. CDR3: CASSPAGGFYELYF. The CDR3 DNA reads TGTGCCAGCAGTCCAGCGGGAGGATTCTACGAGCTGTACTTC.

This clonotype occurred once. A single base separates this from a much larger clone, so it may be a read error. The rearrangement uses TRBV6-5 and TRBJ2-7; TRBD2 matches at 10 bases. The CDR3 loop spans 17 amino acids. Germline V gene lookup returns CDR1 MNHEY and CDR2 SVGAGI. The CDR3 sequence: CAISYSRKREGSYEQYF. The CDR3 nucleotides read TGTGCCATCAGTTACTCGAGGAAGCGGGAGGGCTCCTACGAGCAGTACTTC.

This clonotype was counted ten times or more. The rearrangement uses TRBV5-1 and TRBJ2-7; no clear D. Germline V gene sequence: CDR1 SGHRS, CDR2 YFSETQ. Trimming removed 0 bases from V and 5 bases from J, with 9 bases in between. The CDR3 contains 13 residues. CDR3 coding DNA: TGCGCCAGCAGCTTGGCCGCAAAAGACGAGCAGTACTTC. This translates into CASSLAAKDEQYF. The variable domain in full, with the rest retrieved from reference TRBV5-1 and TRBJ2-7, is KAGVTQTPRYLIKTRGQQVTLSCSPISGHRSVSWYQQTPGQGLQFLFEYFSETQRNKGNFPGRFSGRQFSNSRSEMNVSTLELGDSALYLCASSLAAKDEQYFGPGTRLTVT.

Ten or more counts support this clonotype. This sequence joins TRBV7-2 and TRBJ2-3, with TRBD2 identical over 8 bases. The germline CDR1 and CDR2 sequences are SGHTA and FQGNSA. V shed 1 base and J 4 bases; nucleotides not matched to a gene: 4. The CDR3 consists of 15 residues. The CDR3 DNA sequence: TGTGCCAGCAGCTTAGTTGCGGGAGGTGCAGATACGCAGTATTTT. This translates into CASSLVAGGADTQYF.

This clonotype appeared a few times. V is TRBV19 and J is TRBJ2-5; D remains unclear. The CDR3 runs 14 residues. CDR1 and CDR2 from the germline V gene are LNHDA and SQIVND (reference sequence). Trimming shortened V by 5 bases and J by 1 base, and 11 bases separated the two germline ends. The CDR3: CASSGWRTQETQYF. DNA for the CDR3: TGTGCCAGTAGTGGTTGGCGGACCCAAGAGACCCAGTACTTC. The full variable domain, with the rest looked up from reference TRBV19 and TRBJ2-5, is DGGITQSPKYLFRKEGQNVTLSCEQNLNHDAMYWYRQDPGQGLRLIYYSQIVNDFQKGDIAEGYSVSREKKESFPLTVTSAQKNPTAFYLCASSGWRTQETQYFGPGTRLLVL.

This clonotype has at least ten counts. The chain joins TRBV7-2 to TRBJ1-5; D not resolved. V lost 1 base and J 5 bases, leaving 12 bases between the germline ends. Germline values: CDR1 SGHTA, CDR2 FQGNSA. CDR3 length equals 15 residues. CDR3 residues: CASSLVHGLDQPQHF. The CDR3, as DNA: TGTGCCAGCAGCTTAGTGCACGGACTCGATCAGCCCCAGCATTTT.

This chain links TRBV28 with TRBJ2-7, with 9 bases aligning to TRBD2. The CDR3 is 15 residues long. The V and J ends lost 5 bases and 2 bases, in that order; junction bases with no gene match: 7. CDR1 MDHEN and CDR2 SYDVKM come from the germline V gene. CDR3 DNA: TGTGCCAGCAGTCCCGGCGGGGGGGGTGCCTACGAGCAGTACTTC. It is translated as CASSPGGGGAYEQYF. Full variable domain (rest looked up from reference TRBV28 and TRBJ2-7): DVKVTQSSRYLVKRTGEKVFLECVQDMDHENMFWYRQDPGLGLRLIYFSYDVKMKEKGDIPEGYSVSREKKERFSLILESASTNQTSMYLCASSPGGGGAYEQYFGPGTRLTVT.

This clonotype was seen at least ten times. V gene TRBV27 combines with J gene TRBJ2-7; TRBD2 might be the D (5 bases). V was shortened by 6 bases and J by 4 bases, with 22 bases between the two germline ends. Germline CDR1 is MNHEY and CDR2 is SMNVEV (reference sequence). CDR3 size: 16 residues. The CDR3 here is CASSLRKSGGRYEQYF. The DNA for the CDR3 is TGTGCCAGCAGCTTGCGAAAATCCGGAGGACGGTACGAGCAGTACTTC.

This clonotype was seen many times. J is TRBJ2-6 and V is TRBV19; a weak D match, TRBD1 (6 bases). This CDR3 is built from 16 residues. V was cut by 8 bases and J by 2 bases, with 16 bases left in between. The germline V gene encodes CDR1 LNHDA and CDR2 SQIVND (reference sequence). The DNA for the CDR3 is TGTGCCAGTCTTTTCAAACAGGGCGCTGGGGCCAACGTCCTGACTTTC. Protein product: CASLFKQGAGANVLTF.

This clonotype was observed at least ten times. The chain combines TRBV4-2 with TRBJ2-4; 7 bases map to TRBD1. The germline CDR1 and CDR2 sequences are LGHNA and YNFKEQ. The CDR3 has 16 residues. After removal of 5 bases from V and 0 bases from J, the junction contained 7 bases not matched to a gene. CDR3 in DNA: TGTGCCAGCAGCACACACACAGGGGTAGCCAAAAACATTCAGTACTTC. It translates to CASSTHTGVAKNIQYF.

This clonotype showed up many times. The chain has TRBV5-1 and TRBJ2-2, with 7 bases identical to TRBD1. The CDR3 runs 16 residues. From germline, CDR1 is SGHRS and CDR2 YFSETQ. J was trimmed by 4 bases and V by 4 bases; bases with no gene match: 10. The CDR3: CASSTPTGKGTGELFF. CDR3 DNA: TGCGCCAGCAGCACCCCGACAGGGAAGGGCACCGGGGAGCTGTTTTTT.

The chain employs TRBV30 and TRBJ1-3; perhaps TRBD1 as D (6 bases). The ends were cut back, 1 base at V and 3 bases at J, with 7 bases in the middle. CDR3 length: 13 residues. The germline gives CDR1 GTSNPN, CDR2 SVGIG (reference sequence). CDR3 DNA sequence: TGTGCCTGGAGTGGACAGGTTGGAAACACCATATATTTT. Translated, it gives CAWSGQVGNTIYF.

This clonotype was counted many times. The chain uses TRBV5-1 and TRBJ2-7, with 9 bases aligning to TRBD1. This CDR3 is 14 amino acids long. CDR1 is SGHRS, CDR2 YFSETQ, per germline. The V segment lost 5 bases and the J segment 5 bases; nucleotides outside the gene matches: 8. CDR3 nucleotides: TGCGCCAGCAGGTCCGGGACAGGGAGCAACGAGCAGTACTTC. It is translated as CASRSGTGSNEQYF.

This clonotype was counted many times. V and J are TRBV10-3 and TRBJ2-2, with 10 bases lining up with TRBD2. V shed 8 bases, J shed 1 base, and the junction held 4 bases outside the gene matches. The CDR3 is made up of 15 amino acids. Germline V gene data show CDR1 as ENHRY and CDR2 as SYGVKD. CDR3 protein: CAIGASGGNTGELFF. The DNA of the CDR3 is TGTGCCATCGGCGCTAGCGGGGGGAACACCGGGGAGCTGTTTTTT.